This T cell receptor beta chain appears in the sequencing data of a study of control samples from healthy donors and cancer patients. Profiled with immunoSEQ multiplex PCR; TCRdb holds only in-frame clones, not every one. The data show 150,000 to 200,000 clones, approximately 94% seen once. This clone is a singleton in its sample. The CDR3 sequence is 13 residues long. Germline assignment: CDR1 SNHLY and CDR2 FYNNEI. With 6 bases removed from V and 4 bases from J, the gap between germline ends came to 10 bases. This sequence joins TRBV2 and TRBJ1-5, with D unclear. Specimen: PBMCs. This receptor was identified in a man in his sixties with colorectal cancer. CDR3 DNA sequence: TGTGCCAGCAGGCGGACGGAAAATCAGCCCCAGCATTTT. The encoded protein is CASRRTENQPQHF.